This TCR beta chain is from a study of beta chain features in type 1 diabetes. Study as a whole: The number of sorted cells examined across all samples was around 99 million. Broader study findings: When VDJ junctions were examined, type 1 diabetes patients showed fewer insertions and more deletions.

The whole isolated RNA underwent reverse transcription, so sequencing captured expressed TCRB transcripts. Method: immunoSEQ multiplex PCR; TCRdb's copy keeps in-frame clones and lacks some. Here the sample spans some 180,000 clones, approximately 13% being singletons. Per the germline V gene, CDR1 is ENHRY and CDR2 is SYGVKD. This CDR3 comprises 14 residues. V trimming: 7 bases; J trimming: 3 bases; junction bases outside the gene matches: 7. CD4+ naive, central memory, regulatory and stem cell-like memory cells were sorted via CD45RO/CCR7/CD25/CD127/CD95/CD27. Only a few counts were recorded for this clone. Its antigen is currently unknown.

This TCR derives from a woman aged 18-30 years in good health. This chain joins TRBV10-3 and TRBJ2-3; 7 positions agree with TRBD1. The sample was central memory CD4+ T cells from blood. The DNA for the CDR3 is TGTGCCATCAACGACAGGGATCGGACAGATACGCAGTATTTT. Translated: CAINDRDRTDTQYF.